Listed below are T cell receptor beta chains from one sample, sequenced in a study of blood T cell repertoires in COVID-19. Only in-frame clones appear in the TCRdb table, and some are missing; sequencing was by immunoSEQ multiplex PCR. The table includes hundreds of thousands of clones, about 80% detected once. Material for sequencing was peripheral blood. These receptors were obtained from a woman older than 75 with acute or convalescent COVID-19. Both conserved end residues are part of each CDR3. A D gene is named only where the DNA matches it firmly. Size values are once, few and many counts, or a class for expanded clones, and some rows have none.

v_gene	abundance	d_gene	j_gene	CDR3aa
TRBV3-1/TRBV3-2	.	.	TRBJ2-2	CASSQGGSGELFF
TRBV12-3/TRBV12-4	.	TRBD1	TRBJ1-1	CASSPGQGAFF
TRBV5-3	.	.	TRBJ2-7	CARSLGTTPSYEQYF
TRBV7-3	.	TRBD1	TRBJ1-2	CASSPGQGAYGYTF
TRBV4-1	.	TRBD2	TRBJ2-3	CASRPTGTSGATDTQYF
TRBV5-4	.	TRBD2	TRBJ2-7	CASSGTLAGGRYEQYF
TRBV29-1	.	TRBD1	TRBJ2-3	CSVVTGSTDTQYF
TRBV12-3/TRBV12-4	.	.	TRBJ2-7	CASSFAGDEQYF
TRBV15	.	.	TRBJ1-4	CATSRGRGVGEKLFF
TRBV7-2	.	.	TRBJ1-2	CASSVQQNNYGYTF
TRBV4-2	.	TRBD2	TRBJ2-2	CASSQGTSGGTGELFF
TRBV5-4	.	TRBD1	TRBJ1-3	CASTSTGAGNTIYF
TRBV5-1	.	TRBD1	TRBJ1-1	CASSPRDRVNTEAFF
TRBV18	.	TRBD1	TRBJ2-5	CASSPLQGEETQYF
TRBV7-3	.	.	TRBJ2-1	CASSGGSSYNEQFF
TRBV6-6	.	TRBD1	TRBJ1-2	CASSADRGPLYGYTF
TRBV28	.	.	TRBJ1-4	CASSLLGPKGDEKLFF
TRBV4-2	.	.	TRBJ1-2	CASSQGSREISYGYTF
TRBV12-3/TRBV12-4	.	.	TRBJ1-1	CASSLTEGAEAFF
TRBV18	once	.	TRBJ1-1	CASSPRLGEGGTEAFF
TRBV7-2	.	.	TRBJ1-2	CASRYNMGDGYTF
TRBV7-2	.	TRBD2	TRBJ2-4	CASSRTSGGAGSKNIQYF
TRBV7-9	.	.	TRBJ2-7	CASSFGGSYEQYF
TRBV28	.	.	TRBJ2-1	CASSFAAGLPYNEQFF
TRBV11-1	.	TRBD2	TRBJ2-7	CASSLDSLAVYYEQYF
TRBV14	few	TRBD1	TRBJ1-2	CASSQDRRDRGDYYGYTF
TRBV18	.	TRBD2	TRBJ2-1	CASSPPSGSYNEQFF
TRBV2	.	.	TRBJ1-5	CASSEVRGDQPQHF
TRBV18	.	.	TRBJ2-1	CASSPPSASSYNEQFF
TRBV5-4	.	TRBD2	TRBJ2-5	CASSRRTSGQETQYF
TRBV4-1	.	.	TRBJ1-3	CASSQDSSGNTIYF
TRBV3-1/TRBV3-2	.	.	TRBJ1-3	CASSQVGRAGNTIYF
TRBV30	.	.	TRBJ2-3	CAWSEGGSTDTQYF
TRBV6-2/TRBV6-3	.	.	TRBJ1-1	CASSARGATNTEAFF
TRBV20-1	.	.	TRBJ2-5	CSAALAETQYF
TRBV21-1	once	.	TRBJ2-1	CASSKIVRTGVFF
TRBV28	once	.	TRBJ2-1	CASSLRGIYNEQFF